These 13 T cell receptor beta chains originate from one sample sequenced in a study of cytomegalovirus exposure and HLA in healthy donors (dated by TCRdb to between 2016 and 2019). The library was made by the immunoSEQ multiplex PCR assay. The multiplex PCR relied on a mix of 60 forward primers for TCR Vbeta segments and 13 reverse primers for TCR Jbeta segments. TCRdb obtained this table from immuneACCESS and retained in-frame rearrangements with V and J assigned. These tables miss some clones; where compared with another copy, unresolved V genes account for less than half of the shortfall, and the remainder is unexplained. The sample has about 160,000 clones on record, about three quarters of them singletons. 1.1% to 1.5% of the sample belongs to the ten largest clones. Specimen: PBMCs. Every receptor here comes from a woman aged 25 to 39 in good health and CMV-seronegative.

This clone was seen more than once but under ten times. The CDR3 sequence: CASSQPPGLAGSDTQYF. Here the CDR3 DNA reads TGCGCCAGCAGCCAACCACCGGGACTAGCGGGGTCTGATACGCAGTATTTT. The J gene is TRBJ2-3, the V gene TRBV4-1; 13 nucleotides align to TRBD2. Germline V CDR1 and CDR2: MGHRA, YSYEKL. CDR3 length: 17 amino acids. J was trimmed by 6 bases and V by 2 bases; bases with no gene match: 8.

This sequence joins TRBV7-3 and TRBJ2-3, with 9 positions matching TRBD2. After removal of 3 bases from V and 6 bases from J, the junction contained 4 bases not matched to a gene. This CDR3 spans 14 amino acids. Germline CDR1 SGHTA, CDR2 FQGTGA. The CDR3 nucleotides are TGTGCCAGCAGCTTTAGCGGGGGTTGGGATACGCAGTATTTT. This encodes CASSFSGGWDTQYF.

The genes are TRBV19 and TRBJ1-1, with a possible D match to TRBD1 (5 bases). This CDR3 contains 14 residues. V was clipped by 2 bases and J by 9 bases, with 16 bases between them. Germline V gives CDR1 LNHDA, CDR2 SQIVND (reference sequence). This CDR3 reads CASSIWQGPGQAFF. Written as DNA, the CDR3 is TGTGCCAGTAGTATATGGCAGGGCCCCGGCCAAGCTTTCTTT.

V and J are TRBV11-2 and TRBJ1-6; 10 bases line up with TRBD1. Germline trimming cut 6 bases from V and 10 bases from J; bases unmatched to any gene: 12. This CDR3 comprises 16 residues. Germline-derived CDR1 and CDR2 are SGHAT and FQNNGV. CDR3 protein: CASSKLRDRGRSPLHF. The DNA for the CDR3 is TGTGCCAGCAGTAAACTCCGGGACAGGGGAAGATCACCCCTCCACTTT.

This clone was recorded a few times. J is TRBJ2-1 and V is TRBV27, with 7 bases aligning to TRBD2. The CDR3 is 13 amino acids. The germline gives CDR1 MNHEY, CDR2 SMNVEV (reference sequence). Losses at the gene ends were 5 bases for V and 13 bases for J; bases not matched to a gene: 11. The CDR3 coding sequence is TGTGCCAGCAGTCCTTATTCGAGCGGGGAACAGTTCTTC. This encodes CASSPYSSGEQFF.

The V and J genes are TRBV30 and TRBJ1-3; D is uncertain. V was clipped by 1 base and J by 1 base, with 14 bases between them. The CDR3 has 16 residues. CDR1 is GTSNPN, CDR2 SVGIG, per germline (reference sequence). The CDR3 is CAWSAVRRASGNTIYF. CDR3 bases: TGTGCCTGGAGTGCGGTGCGGCGAGCATCTGGAAACACCATATATTTT.

The rearrangement joins TRBV19 to TRBJ1-5, with 9 bases that match TRBD1. J was trimmed by 2 bases and V by 9 bases; bases with no gene match: 8. Germline V gene sequence: CDR1 LNHDA, CDR2 SQIVND (reference sequence). The length of the CDR3 is 15 residues. In DNA form, the CDR3 reads TGTGCCAGCTGGGACAGGGACATTGGCAATCAGCCCCAGCATTTT. Translating it yields CASWDRDIGNQPQHF.

The rearrangement links TRBV19 to TRBJ2-7, with 10 bases matching TRBD1. CDR3 length equals 17 residues. V trimming: 2 bases; J trimming: 4 bases; junction bases outside the gene matches: 11. CDR1 is LNHDA and CDR2 is SQIVND in the germline V gene (reference sequence). The CDR3 here is CASSIPPGTGAKYEQYF. Written as DNA, the CDR3 is TGTGCCAGTAGTATACCCCCTGGGACAGGGGCGAAATACGAGCAGTACTTC.

The rearrangement links TRBV30 to TRBJ1-1, with 8 positions matching TRBD1. V shed 1 base and J 2 bases; nucleotides not matched to a gene: 3. The germline CDR1 and CDR2 sequences are GTSNPN and SVGIG (reference sequence). The CDR3 sequence is 14 residues long. CDR3: CAWSDGQGNTEAFF. The CDR3, as DNA: TGTGCCTGGAGTGACGGACAGGGAAACACTGAAGCTTTCTTT.

This chain uses TRBV5-8 with TRBJ1-1; 7 nucleotides align to TRBD1. The length of the CDR3 is 14 residues. Germline V CDR1 and CDR2: SGHTS, YDEGEE. V shed 0 bases and J 11 bases; nucleotides not matched to a gene: 10. The CDR3 DNA reads as TGTGCCAGCAGCTTGGAGGGGGCGATTTTTATGGCTTTCTTT. It codes for CASSLEGAIFMAFF.

This clone occurred once. The chain combines TRBV5-1 with TRBJ2-2; 8 positions agree with TRBD1. This CDR3 region has 14 residues. Germline CDR1 reads SGHRS; CDR2 reads YFSETQ. With V trimmed by 4 bases and J by 5 bases, 4 bases remained unmatched. In nucleotides, the CDR3 is TGCGCCAGCAGCCGTACAGGGGGGACCGGGGAGCTGTTTTTT. Residues: CASSRTGGTGELFF.

The V gene is TRBV5-4, the J gene TRBJ2-1; 7 nucleotides align to TRBD2. CDR1 and CDR2 from the germline V gene are SGHNT and YYREEE (reference sequence). The CDR3 length is 15 residues. V lost 0 bases and J lost 4; bases outside the gene matches: 4. This CDR3 is CASSLGGGPYNEQFF. DNA for the CDR3: TGTGCCAGCAGCTTGGGCGGGGGTCCTTACAATGAGCAGTTCTTC.

This chain connects TRBV2 to TRBJ2-1; D possibly corresponds to TRBD1 (6 bases). There are 14 residues in the CDR3. V lost 1 base and J 8 bases, leaving 12 bases between the germline ends. Germline V lookup: CDR1 SNHLY, CDR2 FYNNEI. The CDR3 sequence: CASSEGAQGHEQFF. In DNA, the CDR3 is TGTGCCAGCAGTGAAGGTGCACAGGGACATGAGCAGTTCTTC.